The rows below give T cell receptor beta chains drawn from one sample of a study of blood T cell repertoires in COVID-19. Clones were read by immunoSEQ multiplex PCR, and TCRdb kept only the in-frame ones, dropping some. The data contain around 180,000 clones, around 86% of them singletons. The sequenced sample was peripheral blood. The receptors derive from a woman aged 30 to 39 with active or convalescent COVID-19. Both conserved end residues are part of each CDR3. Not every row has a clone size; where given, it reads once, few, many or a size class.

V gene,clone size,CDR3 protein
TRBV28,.,CASITGSSYNSPLHF
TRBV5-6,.,CASSGTGTGYTGELFF
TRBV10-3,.,CAISEAGNTEAFF
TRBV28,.,CASSRFSGTADTQYF
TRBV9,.,CASSALAGSQETQYF
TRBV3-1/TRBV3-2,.,CASSQQAFTIYF
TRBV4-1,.,CASRGTGGNYGYTF
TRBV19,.,CASSMGGWGVTEAFF
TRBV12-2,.,CASRGGGYNEQFF
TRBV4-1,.,CASSPPDRITNTGELFF
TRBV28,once,CASRKTTGGTEAFF
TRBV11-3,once,CASSDTKGGRLRSYNEQFF
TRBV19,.,CASSTQGDEQYF
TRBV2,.,CASTTEGGGETQYF
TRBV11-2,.,CASSLQRTNVLTF
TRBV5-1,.,CASSQTSGTVYGYTF